Below, 8 T cell receptor beta chains from the same sample are listed, as sequenced in a study of shared T cell receptors in the human thymus (TCRdb year 2021). The library was generated by the immunoSEQ multiplex PCR assay. TCRdb holds this immuneACCESS table with in-frame rearrangements only. Some clones are missing; in checked studies, unresolved V genes explain under half, and the rest has no known cause. Counted in this sample were hundreds of thousands of clones; 80% to 90% of them appeared once. 0.0094% of the sample comes from the top ten. The same data also contributed to another study, on human thymus T cells.

Sequencing used thymocytes. These TCRs come from a boy less than two years old with a congenital heart defect. Donor details come from another sample of the same person, matched by shared clones.

The chain links TRBV7-2 to TRBJ2-1; 9 nucleotides align to TRBD1. J lost 3 bases, V lost 5 bases, and 5 bases had no gene match. This CDR3 is 15 amino acids long. CDR1 and CDR2 (germline): SGHTA, FQGNSA. CDR3 nucleotide sequence: TGTGCCAGCAGCCCGGGACAGGGAAGCTACAATGAGCAGTTCTTC. Translation: CASSPGQGSYNEQFF.

The chain recombines TRBV7-2 with TRBJ1-2, with a weak D call TRBD1 (5 bases). Between the trimmed V and J ends, which lost 4 bases and 2 bases, there was a span of 17 bases. Germline lookup yields CDR1 SGHTA and CDR2 FQGNSA. The CDR3 extends over 16 amino acids. The DNA of the CDR3 is TGTGCCAGCAGCTCCCGGGGGAGGACACGAAACTATGGCTACACCTTC. It yields the protein CASSSRGRTRNYGYTF.

This chain links TRBV28 with TRBJ2-7; TRBD2 is a possible D gene (5 bases). The germline V gene has CDR1 MDHEN and CDR2 SYDVKM. The CDR3 has 15 residues. V was pared by 6 bases and J by 2 bases, with 17 bases between. CDR3 coding DNA: TGTGCCAGCAGATCCGGGCGAAAGAGGGCCTACGAGCAGTACTTC. It yields the protein CASRSGRKRAYEQYF. Variable domain in full (rest from reference TRBV28 and TRBJ2-7): DVKVTQSSRYLVKRTGEKVFLECVQDMDHENMFWYRQDPGLGLRLIYFSYDVKMKEKGDIPEGYSVSREKKERFSLILESASTNQTSMYLCASRSGRKRAYEQYFGPGTRLTVT.

The genes are TRBV29-1 and TRBJ2-1; D might be TRBD2 (6 bases). Deletions cut 1 base from V and 9 bases from J, with 19 bases between. The CDR3 is made up of 15 amino acids. CDR1 and CDR2 from the germline V gene are SQVTM and ANQGSEA. CDR3 residues: CSVEGGTGLGGEQFF. The DNA for the CDR3 is TGCAGCGTTGAAGGCGGGACCGGACTCGGGGGTGAGCAGTTCTTC.

The V call is TRBV5-6, the J call TRBJ1-4; 8 bases are shared with TRBD1. This CDR3 comprises 14 residues. The V gene's germline CDR1 is SGHDT and CDR2 YYEEEE. V shed 4 bases and J 8 bases; nucleotides not matched to a gene: 7. CDR3: CASSRRGPREKLFF. DNA for the CDR3: TGTGCCAGCAGCCGCAGGGGGCCGAGGGAAAAACTGTTTTTT. Based on the CDR3 plus reference TRBV5-6 and TRBJ1-4, the full variable domain is DAGVTQSPTHLIKTRGQQVTLRCSPKSGHDTVSWYQQALGQGPQFIFQYYEEEERQRGNFPDRFSGHQFPNYSSELNVNALLLGDSALYLCASSRRGPREKLFFGSGTQLSVL.

V gene TRBV7-2 combines with J gene TRBJ2-6; tentative D call: TRBD1 (5 bases). V was clipped by 4 bases and J by 1 base, with 11 bases between them. The CDR3 has 16 amino acids. Germline V CDR1 and CDR2: SGHTA, FQGNSA. The CDR3 nucleotides are TGTGCCAGCAGCTCACAAAACAGGTCTGGGGCCAACGTCCTGACTTTC. Residues: CASSSQNRSGANVLTF. The variable domain in full, with the rest retrieved from reference TRBV7-2 and TRBJ2-6, is GAGVSQSPSNKVTEKGKDVELRCDPISGHTALYWYRQSLGQGLEFLIYFQGNSAPDKSGLPSDRFSAERTGGSVSTLTIQRTQQEDSAVYLCASSSQNRSGANVLTFGAGSRLTVL.

CDR3 sequence reads: CASSIRDRTLGPKNEQYF. In nucleotides, the CDR3 is TGTGCCAGTAGTATACGGGACAGGACCCTGGGCCCTAAGAACGAGCAGTACTTC. V usage is TRBV19 and J usage is TRBJ2-7; 8 positions agree with TRBD1. This CDR3 has 18 amino acids. The V segment lost 2 bases and the J segment 5 bases; nucleotides outside the gene matches: 17. From germline, CDR1 is LNHDA and CDR2 SQIVND (reference sequence).

This chain uses TRBV6-1 with TRBJ2-7; TRBD2 might be the D (6 bases). Looked up from germline, CDR1 is MNHNS and CDR2 is SASEGT. CDR3 length: 15 residues. Between the trimmed V and J ends, which lost 6 bases and 1 base, there was a span of 16 bases. The chain's CDR3 is CASRHIGAGSYEQYF. The CDR3 DNA is TGTGCCAGCAGGCACATTGGAGCGGGTTCCTACGAGCAGTACTTC.